A selection of T cell receptor beta chains follows, all from one sample in a study of cytomegalovirus exposure and HLA in healthy donors. Method: immunoSEQ multiplex PCR; TCRdb's copy keeps in-frame clones and lacks some. The sample records 150,000 to 200,000 clones, 85% being singletons. The sequenced material came from PBMCs. The receptor source for this set is a man aged 18 to 30 in good health and CMV-seropositive. CDR3s include the opening cysteine and the closing phenylalanine or tryptophan. D genes are given only for firm matches. Size is omitted from some rows. Given values are once, few, many or a class for expanded clones.

>TRBV15|-|-|TRBJ2-1
CATSRDWGGRDEQFF
TGTGCCACCAGCAGAGATTGGGGGGGCCGGGATGAGCAGTTCTTC
>TRBV5-6|-|TRBD1|TRBJ2-1
CASSSVDRAHNEQFF
TGTGCCAGCAGCTCCGTGGACAGGGCCCACAATGAGCAGTTCTTC
>TRBV5-1|-|TRBD1|TRBJ2-5
CASSGVRQGQETQYF
TGCGCCAGCAGCGGGGTGAGACAGGGCCAAGAGACCCAGTACTTC
>TRBV30|-|TRBD1|TRBJ1-1
CAWKTQGGNTEAFF
TGTGCCTGGAAGACACAGGGGGGGAACACTGAAGCTTTCTTT
>TRBV11-2|-|-|TRBJ1-1
CASSLAQWNTEAFF
TGTGCCAGCAGCTTAGCCCAGTGGAACACTGAAGCTTTCTTT
>TRBV7-8|few|TRBD1|TRBJ2-7
CASSPDRENYEQYF
TGTGCCAGCAGCCCAGACAGGGAGAACTACGAGCAGTACTTC
>TRBV7-9|once|-|TRBJ1-1
CASSRREGTEAFF
TGTGCCAGCAGCCGAAGGGAGGGGACCGAAGCTTTCTTT
>TRBV25-1|-|-|TRBJ1-4
CASSERGGAGEKLFF
TGTGCCAGCAGTGAACGGGGAGGGGCGGGGGAAAAACTGTTTTTT
>TRBV25-1|-|TRBD2|TRBJ2-3
CASSDPSREVWADTQYF
TGTGCCAGCAGTGATCCCTCTCGGGAGGTTTGGGCAGATACGCAGTATTTT
>TRBV28|-|-|TRBJ2-7
CASSLGQSYEQYF
TGTGCCAGCAGTTTAGGACAGTCCTACGAGCAGTACTTC
>TRBV28|-|TRBD1|TRBJ2-1
CASSSRMGQRNEQFF
TGTGCCAGCAGTTCTCGGATGGGACAGAGGAATGAGCAGTTCTTC
>TRBV6-6|-|TRBD2|TRBJ2-5
CASSPGLAGPTQYF
TGTGCCAGCAGTCCAGGACTAGCGGGGCCGACCCAGTACTTC
>TRBV2|-|TRBD2|TRBJ2-2
CASSEATSGLTGELFF
TGTGCCAGCAGTGAAGCGACTAGCGGGCTCACCGGGGAGCTGTTTTTT
>TRBV11-1|-|-|TRBJ2-1
CASSFEPLNEQFF
TGTGCCAGCAGCTTTGAGCCTCTCAATGAGCAGTTCTTC
>TRBV27|-|-|TRBJ2-1
CASSTGTGGAYNEQFF
TGTGCCAGCAGTACCGGGACCGGCGGGGCCTACAATGAGCAGTTCTTC
>TRBV28|-|TRBD1|TRBJ1-5
CASSTTGVGVHQPQHF
TGTGCCAGCAGTACTACAGGGGTAGGGGTCCATCAGCCCCAGCATTTT
>TRBV7-9|-|-|TRBJ1-2
CASSRSLEPNYGYTF
TGTGCCAGCAGCCGTTCCCTAGAACCGAATTATGGCTACACCTTC
>TRBV14|-|TRBD1|TRBJ2-1
CASSQYRGRRNEQFF
TGTGCCAGCAGCCAATACAGGGGGCGCCGGAATGAGCAGTTCTTC
>TRBV6-5|-|-|TRBJ1-2
CASSYSDSSYGYTF
TGTGCCAGCAGTTACTCCGACAGTTCCTATGGCTACACCTTC
>TRBV5-1|-|-|TRBJ2-7
CASSVDRAYEQYF
TGCGCCAGCAGCGTCGACAGAGCCTACGAGCAGTACTTC
>TRBV7-9|once|-|TRBJ1-2
CASSLAGGVYGYTF
TGTGCCAGCAGCTTAGCGGGGGGTGTCTATGGCTACACCTTC
>TRBV18|few|-|TRBJ2-7
CASSPTGSEQYF
TGTGCCAGCTCACCAACCGGGAGCGAGCAGTACTTC
>TRBV19|few|-|TRBJ1-5
CASRTTGWDQPQHF
TGTGCCAGTAGGACTACAGGGTGGGATCAGCCCCAGCATTTT
>TRBV5-1|-|-|TRBJ2-5
CASTQLGQAVETQYF
TGCGCCAGCACCCAGTTGGGGCAGGCGGTAGAGACCCAGTACTTC
>TRBV6-6|-|-|TRBJ1-6
CASSYSLGADSPLHF
TGTGCCAGCAGTTACTCCCTTGGGGCTGATTCACCCCTCCACTTT
>TRBV6-5|few|-|TRBJ2-7
CASKGTYEQYF
TGTGCCAGCAAGGGGACCTACGAGCAGTACTTC
>TRBV6-4|-|TRBD1|TRBJ1-2
CASSPDRGRGYTF
TGTGCCAGCAGTCCCGACAGGGGGCGAGGCTACACCTTC
>TRBV7-9|-|TRBD1|TRBJ1-5
CASSLGGQGNQPQHF
TGTGCCAGCAGCTTAGGGGGACAGGGTAACCAGCCCCAGCATTTT
>TRBV5-4|-|TRBD1|TRBJ2-2
CASQTGGLITGELFF
TGTGCCAGCCAGACAGGGGGTTTAATCACCGGGGAGCTGTTTTTT
>TRBV6-1|few|TRBD2|TRBJ2-7
CASSERGGYEQYF
TGTGCCAGCAGTGAACGGGGGGGCTACGAGCAGTACTTC
>TRBV27|-|-|TRBJ1-1
CASSLSGGMNTEAFF
TGTGCCAGCAGTTTATCGGGAGGAATGAACACTGAAGCTTTCTTT
>TRBV4-2|few|TRBD1|TRBJ1-4
CASSGDREVRNEKLFF
TGTGCCAGCAGTGGGGACAGGGAAGTGAGAAATGAAAAACTGTTTTTT
>TRBV9|-|-|TRBJ1-1
CASSVGGRNTEAFF
TGTGCCAGCAGCGTAGGCGGCAGGAACACTGAAGCTTTCTTT
>TRBV28|-|-|TRBJ2-5
CASSWRGAQYF
TGTGCCAGCAGTTGGAGGGGAGCCCAGTACTTC
>TRBV4-1|many|-|TRBJ1-5
CASSQVPGSQPQHF
TGCGCCAGCAGCCAAGTTCCGGGAAGTCAGCCCCAGCATTTT
>TRBV19|-|TRBD1|TRBJ1-3
CASSLPAGGINTIYF
TGTGCCAGTAGTTTACCGGCAGGGGGTATCAACACCATATATTTT
>TRBV2|-|-|TRBJ1-5
CASSTSYSNQPQHF
TGTGCCAGCAGTACCAGTTATAGCAATCAGCCCCAGCATTTT
>TRBV28|once|TRBD1|TRBJ1-1
CASSLWAGGDGTEAFF
TGTGCCAGCAGTTTGTGGGCAGGGGGCGACGGCACTGAAGCTTTCTTT
>TRBV27|-|-|TRBJ1-4
CATKKGPWEKLFF
TGTGCCACCAAAAAGGGGCCTTGGGAAAAACTGTTTTTT
>TRBV4-2|-|-|TRBJ2-6
CASSKGGIGSGANVLTF
TGTGCCAGCAGCAAGGGGGGGATCGGGTCTGGGGCCAACGTCCTGACTTTC
>TRBV7-8|-|-|TRBJ2-7
CASSLAVVRAGEQYF
TGTGCCAGCAGCTTAGCAGTCGTCAGGGCTGGCGAGCAGTACTTC
>TRBV2|-|-|TRBJ2-2
CASMGGSNTGELFF
TGTGCCAGCATGGGCGGGTCGAACACCGGGGAGCTGTTTTTT
>TRBV28|-|-|TRBJ1-3
CASSTLAQVFGNTIYF
TGTGCCAGCAGTACACTCGCCCAGGTCTTTGGAAACACCATATATTTT
>TRBV4-1|-|-|TRBJ1-6
CASSQEDSYNSPLHF
TGCGCCAGCAGCCAAGAGGACAGTTATAATTCACCCCTCCACTTT
>TRBV5-5|-|TRBD1|TRBJ2-7
CASSLVTGYQYEQYF
TGTGCCAGCAGCTTGGTGACAGGGTACCAATACGAGCAGTACTTC
>TRBV19|-|TRBD2|TRBJ2-7
CASSPHSGTSGYEQYF
TGTGCCAGTAGTCCGCATTCCGGGACTAGCGGCTACGAGCAGTACTTC
>TRBV6-1|few|TRBD1|TRBJ2-3
CASRWTGGGDTQYF
TGTGCCAGCAGATGGACAGGGGGAGGAGATACGCAGTATTTT
>TRBV9|once|TRBD1|TRBJ2-7
CASSATGTGSHEQYF
TGTGCCAGCAGCGCCACCGGGACAGGGTCCCACGAGCAGTACTTC
>TRBV4-1|-|-|TRBJ2-7
CASSLVIGGAGQYF
TGCGCCAGCAGCCTAGTTATAGGGGGGGCGGGGCAGTACTTC
>TRBV4-1|-|-|TRBJ2-2
CASSPEGTGELFF
TGCGCCAGCAGCCCCGAGGGCACCGGGGAGCTGTTTTTT
>TRBV5-4|-|TRBD1|TRBJ1-2
CASRKGQTSNYGYTF
TGTGCCAGCAGGAAGGGACAGACTTCTAACTATGGCTACACCTTC
>TRBV10-2|once|-|TRBJ2-7
CASSESGGSYEQYF
TGCGCCAGCAGTGAGTCAGGCGGTTCCTACGAGCAGTACTTC
>TRBV6-1|-|-|TRBJ2-3
CASSDGTQYF
TGTGCCAGCAGTGACGGTACGCAGTATTTT
>TRBV30|-|TRBD2|TRBJ2-3
CAWTYSGSGSRQYF
TGTGCCTGGACCTATAGCGGGAGTGGGTCTAGGCAGTATTTT
>TRBV7-9|-|-|TRBJ2-5
CASTVTGQETQYF
TGTGCCAGCACCGTAACAGGCCAAGAGACCCAGTACTTC